This T cell receptor (beta chain) was found in a study of naive and memory T cell subsets. This clonotype was counted only a few times. The antigen remains unidentified. General observations from the study: TCR transcript changes with activation or differentiation may affect this RNA method. Both skin biopsy types reportedly yielded TCRs, tuberculin sites far more.

This sample's treatment: skin biopsy from PPD injection site in Mantoux-positive individual. TCR cDNA received a 3' ligated oligonucleotide that carried a UMI. Biopsied sites were PPD injections in people with a positive Mantoux test. Four PCR rounds used nested alpha and beta constant region primers plus the SP2 primer. TCRdb redid the calling of the UMI-ligation and nested PCR reads with MiXCR, one entry per CDR3 protein. The repertoire holds tens of thousands of distinct CDR3 sequences, with 11% as singletons. The source is an adult in good health. The starting material was skin, obtained from a tuberculin skin test site.

The CDR3 loop reads CASEDRLAGGSDTQYF. The CDR3, as DNA: TGCGCCAGTGAGGACCGACTAGCGGGGGGTTCAGATACGCAGTATTTT. V and J are TRBV5-1 and TRBJ2-3, with TRBD2 matching 13 bases. The germline gives CDR1 SGHRS, CDR2 YFSETQ. The trim removed 8 bases at V and 4 bases at J, leaving 10 bases unmatched. The CDR3 runs 16 residues.